The rows below give T cell receptor beta chains drawn from one sample of a study of technical replicates of blood from four donors. Generated by immunoSEQ multiplex PCR, the TCRdb table keeps only in-frame clones and is missing some. The sample includes 75,000 to 95,000 clones, 90% to 95% seen only once; the top ten take roughly 0.4%. Source material: T cells isolated from PBMCs. These TCRs come from a human donor in good health. Both conserved end residues are part of each CDR3. D genes are given only for firm matches. The size of a clone is reported for some rows only, either as once, few or many, or as a class for expanded clones.

v_call: TRBV30
clone_size: once
cdr3_length: 16
j_call: TRBJ1-2
d_call: TRBD1
cdr3_aa: CAWSPKFTGQGEGYTF
cdr3_nt: TGTGCCTGGAGTCCTAAATTTACAGGACAGGGGGAAGGCTACACCTTC

v_call: TRBV7-7
clone_size: .
cdr3_length: 16
j_call: TRBJ2-7
d_call: TRBD1
cdr3_aa: CASSSTGTGNTYEQYF
cdr3_nt: TGTGCTAGCAGTTCCACCGGGACAGGCAACACCTACGAGCAGTACTTC

v_call: TRBV6-6
clone_size: .
cdr3_length: 10
j_call: TRBJ1-2
d_call: .
cdr3_aa: CASRSYGYTF
cdr3_nt: TGTGCCAGCAGATCATATGGCTACACCTTC

v_call: TRBV6-1
clone_size: .
cdr3_length: 12
j_call: TRBJ1-1
d_call: .
cdr3_aa: CASSKGLTEAFF
cdr3_nt: TGTGCCAGCAGTAAAGGACTCACTGAAGCTTTCTTT

v_call: TRBV9
clone_size: .
cdr3_length: 13
j_call: TRBJ1-2
d_call: .
cdr3_aa: CASSGGYSYGYTF
cdr3_nt: TGTGCCAGCAGCGGAGGGTACAGCTATGGCTACACCTTC

v_call: TRBV18
clone_size: once
cdr3_length: 16
j_call: TRBJ2-1
d_call: .
cdr3_aa: CASSPPRDSLYNEQFF
cdr3_nt: TGTGCCAGCTCACCACCCCGGGACTCCCTTTACAATGAGCAGTTCTTC

v_call: TRBV5-4
clone_size: .
cdr3_length: 15
j_call: TRBJ1-1
d_call: TRBD1
cdr3_aa: CASSEGQGVYTEAFF
cdr3_nt: TGTGCCAGCAGCGAGGGACAGGGGGTGTACACTGAAGCTTTCTTT

v_call: TRBV30
clone_size: .
cdr3_length: 14
j_call: TRBJ1-2
d_call: .
cdr3_aa: CAWSVGLLNYGYTF
cdr3_nt: TGTGCCTGGAGTGTTGGTCTCCTAAACTATGGCTACACCTTC

v_call: TRBV27
clone_size: .
cdr3_length: 15
j_call: TRBJ2-7
d_call: .
cdr3_aa: CASSFSPSRSYEQYF
cdr3_nt: TGTGCCAGCAGTTTCTCGCCTAGCCGTTCCTACGAGCAGTACTTC

v_call: TRBV7-9
clone_size: .
cdr3_length: 14
j_call: TRBJ1-1
d_call: .
cdr3_aa: CASSLGTGNTEAFF
cdr3_nt: TGTGCCAGCAGCTTAGGTACAGGGAACACTGAAGCTTTCTTT

v_call: TRBV5-6
clone_size: .
cdr3_length: 15
j_call: TRBJ2-1
d_call: TRBD1
cdr3_aa: CASSSSDRAYNEQFF
cdr3_nt: TGTGCCAGCAGCTCCTCGGACAGGGCATACAATGAGCAGTTCTTC

v_call: TRBV4-1
clone_size: .
cdr3_length: 15
j_call: TRBJ2-1
d_call: TRBD2
cdr3_aa: CASSWREGGDNEQFF
cdr3_nt: TGCGCCAGCAGCTGGCGGGAGGGAGGGGACAATGAGCAGTTCTTC

v_call: TRBV7-8
clone_size: .
cdr3_length: 12
j_call: TRBJ2-7
d_call: .
cdr3_aa: CASSLSEYEQYF
cdr3_nt: TGTGCCAGCAGCCTGTCGGAGTACGAGCAGTACTTC

v_call: TRBV7-6
clone_size: .
cdr3_length: 13
j_call: TRBJ2-1
d_call: TRBD2
cdr3_aa: CASSLGTSDEQFF
cdr3_nt: TGTGCCAGCAGCTTAGGGACTAGCGATGAGCAGTTCTTC

v_call: TRBV15
clone_size: once
cdr3_length: 15
j_call: TRBJ2-5
d_call: .
cdr3_aa: CATSRAREGLETQYF
cdr3_nt: TGTGCCACCAGCAGAGCGAGGGAAGGATTGGAGACCCAGTACTTC

v_call: TRBV7-8
clone_size: .
cdr3_length: 15
j_call: TRBJ1-5
d_call: TRBD1
cdr3_aa: CASSLTGGRNQPQHF
cdr3_nt: TGTGCCAGCAGCCTTACAGGGGGGCGCAATCAGCCCCAGCATTTT

v_call: TRBV19
clone_size: .
cdr3_length: 15
j_call: TRBJ2-3
d_call: TRBD1
cdr3_aa: CASSMTGLGTDTQYF
cdr3_nt: TGTGCCAGTAGTATGACAGGGTTGGGCACAGATACGCAGTATTTT

v_call: TRBV2
clone_size: .
cdr3_length: 16
j_call: TRBJ2-7
d_call: TRBD2
cdr3_aa: CASSVSLAGSSYEQYF
cdr3_nt: TGTGCCAGCAGTGTATCCTTAGCGGGAAGCTCCTACGAGCAGTACTTC

v_call: TRBV28
clone_size: .
cdr3_length: 12
j_call: TRBJ2-2
d_call: .
cdr3_aa: CASKTEAGELFF
cdr3_nt: TGTGCCAGCAAGACCGAGGCCGGGGAGCTGTTTTTT

v_call: TRBV2
clone_size: .
cdr3_length: 13
j_call: TRBJ1-2
d_call: .
cdr3_aa: CASSVSGRYGYTF
cdr3_nt: TGTGCCAGCAGTGTATCAGGGCGGTATGGCTACACCTTC

v_call: TRBV9
clone_size: once
cdr3_length: 13
j_call: TRBJ1-5
d_call: .
cdr3_aa: CASSVGQNQPQHF
cdr3_nt: TGTGCCAGCAGCGTAGGACAGAATCAGCCCCAGCATTTT

v_call: TRBV2
clone_size: .
cdr3_length: 15
j_call: TRBJ1-1
d_call: .
cdr3_aa: CASSEDRGMNTEAFF
cdr3_nt: TGTGCCAGCAGTGAAGATCGGGGAATGAACACTGAAGCTTTCTTT

v_call: TRBV11-3
clone_size: .
cdr3_length: 13
j_call: TRBJ1-1
d_call: .
cdr3_aa: CASSSVLNTEAFF
cdr3_nt: TGTGCCAGCAGCTCGGTCTTGAACACTGAAGCTTTCTTT

v_call: TRBV18
clone_size: .
cdr3_length: 18
j_call: TRBJ1-5
d_call: .
cdr3_aa: CASSPATVSDYSNQPQHF
cdr3_nt: TGTGCCAGCTCGCCAGCAACAGTCTCCGACTATAGCAATCAGCCCCAGCATTTT

v_call: TRBV6-4
clone_size: .
cdr3_length: 15
j_call: TRBJ2-1
d_call: TRBD2
cdr3_aa: CASSEASGSLNEQFF
cdr3_nt: TGTGCCAGCAGTGAGGCTAGCGGGAGCTTAAATGAGCAGTTCTTC

v_call: TRBV18
clone_size: .
cdr3_length: 14
j_call: TRBJ2-7
d_call: TRBD2
cdr3_aa: CASSSSGSSYKQYF
cdr3_nt: TGTGCCAGCTCATCTAGCGGGAGCTCCTACAAGCAGTACTTC

v_call: TRBV15
clone_size: .
cdr3_length: 15
j_call: TRBJ2-5
d_call: .
cdr3_aa: CATSRDRGRFGTQYF
cdr3_nt: TGTGCCACCAGCAGAGATCGGGGGAGGTTTGGGACCCAGTACTTC

v_call: TRBV5-8
clone_size: .
cdr3_length: 15
j_call: TRBJ2-1
d_call: TRBD2
cdr3_aa: CASSSLAGYSNEQFF
cdr3_nt: TGTGCCAGCAGCTCCTTAGCGGGATACTCCAATGAGCAGTTCTTC

v_call: TRBV5-6
clone_size: .
cdr3_length: 14
j_call: TRBJ2-1
d_call: TRBD1
cdr3_aa: CASSLGQGAYEQFF
cdr3_nt: TGTGCCAGCAGCTTGGGGCAGGGGGCCTATGAGCAGTTCTTC

v_call: TRBV5-1
clone_size: .
cdr3_length: 15
j_call: TRBJ1-5
d_call: .
cdr3_aa: CASSPLGGSGQPQHF
cdr3_nt: TGCGCCAGCAGCCCCCTGGGGGGGTCGGGACAGCCCCAGCATTTT

v_call: TRBV28
clone_size: .
cdr3_length: 15
j_call: TRBJ2-1
d_call: .
cdr3_aa: CASSEEETNGNEQFF
cdr3_nt: TGTGCCAGCAGTGAGGAGGAAACTAATGGGAATGAGCAGTTCTTC

v_call: TRBV7-8
clone_size: .
cdr3_length: 14
j_call: TRBJ2-7
d_call: .
cdr3_aa: CASSLGGGWDEQYF
cdr3_nt: TGTGCCAGCAGCTTAGGTGGGGGCTGGGACGAGCAGTACTTC

v_call: TRBV9
clone_size: .
cdr3_length: 17
j_call: TRBJ2-2
d_call: TRBD2
cdr3_aa: CASSVVRDYWGTGELFF
cdr3_nt: TGTGCCAGCAGCGTAGTAAGGGACTACTGGGGCACCGGGGAGCTGTTTTTT

v_call: TRBV7-9
clone_size: .
cdr3_length: 16
j_call: TRBJ2-7
d_call: .
cdr3_aa: CASSPNTRQAPYEQYF
cdr3_nt: TGTGCCAGCAGCCCAAACACTCGACAGGCCCCCTACGAGCAGTACTTC

v_call: TRBV19
clone_size: .
cdr3_length: 16
j_call: TRBJ1-3
d_call: .
cdr3_aa: CASSSAFSSSGNTIYF
cdr3_nt: TGTGCCAGTAGTAGCGCTTTCTCGAGCTCTGGAAACACCATATATTTT

v_call: TRBV28
clone_size: .
cdr3_length: 14
j_call: TRBJ1-4
d_call: .
cdr3_aa: CASSSGTHNEKLFF
cdr3_nt: TGTGCCAGCAGTTCCGGGACACATAATGAAAAACTGTTTTTT

v_call: TRBV19
clone_size: .
cdr3_length: 13
j_call: TRBJ2-7
d_call: .
cdr3_aa: CASSTTMLYEQYF
cdr3_nt: TGTGCCAGTAGTACGACTATGCTCTACGAGCAGTACTTC